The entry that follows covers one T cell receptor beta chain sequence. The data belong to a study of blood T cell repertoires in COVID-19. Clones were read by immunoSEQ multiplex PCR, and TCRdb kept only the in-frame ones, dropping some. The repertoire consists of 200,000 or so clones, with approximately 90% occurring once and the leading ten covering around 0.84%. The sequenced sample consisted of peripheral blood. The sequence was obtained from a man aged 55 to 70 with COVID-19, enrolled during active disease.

The CDR3 spells CASSEQRDRTLKGYTF. For the CDR3, the DNA is TGTGCCAGCAGTGAACAGAGAGACAGGACGTTGAAGGGCTACACCTTC. The J gene is TRBJ1-2, the V gene TRBV25-1; D is perhaps TRBD1 (6 bases). The CDR3 runs to 16 residues. V was clipped by 2 bases and J by 8 bases, with 21 bases between them. Germline lookup yields CDR1 MGHDK and CDR2 SYGVNS.